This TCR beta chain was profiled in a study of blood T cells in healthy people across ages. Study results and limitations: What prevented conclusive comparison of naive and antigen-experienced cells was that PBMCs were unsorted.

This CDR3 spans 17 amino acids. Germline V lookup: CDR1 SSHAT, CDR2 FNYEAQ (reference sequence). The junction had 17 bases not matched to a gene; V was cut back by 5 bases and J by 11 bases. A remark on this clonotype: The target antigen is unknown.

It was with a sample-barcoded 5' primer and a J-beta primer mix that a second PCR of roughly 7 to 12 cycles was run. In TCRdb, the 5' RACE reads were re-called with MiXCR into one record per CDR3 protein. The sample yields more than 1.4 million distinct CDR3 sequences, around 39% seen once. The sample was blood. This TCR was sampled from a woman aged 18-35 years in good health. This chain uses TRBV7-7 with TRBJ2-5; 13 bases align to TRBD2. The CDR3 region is CASSQNLGTSGKAEQYF. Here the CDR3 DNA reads TGTGCCAGCAGCCAAAACCTTGGGACTAGCGGGAAAGCTGAGCAGTACTTC.